The clone carrying this T cell receptor (beta chain) was detected only a few times. Its antigen remains unidentified. This sample is drawn from a study of response to subunit inactivated influenza vaccine. Study-wide points: Each seasonal flu vaccination may recruit only limited new T cells, authors suggested.

TCRdb fed the RT-PCR reads into MiXCR, producing one record per CDR3 protein. In the table there are about 800,000 distinct CDR3 sequences, 20% to 25% of which are singletons. This TCR was recovered from a man aged 45-65 years who received an inactivated influenza vaccine. This specimen consisted of PBMCs from blood, obtained around 5 days after vaccination.

The CDR3 is CSVGRSGTEAFF. CDR3 sequence (DNA): TGCAGCGTTGGGCGATCAGGCACTGAAGCTTTCTTT. The rearrangement links TRBV29-1 to TRBJ1-1; no clear D. CDR1 and CDR2 (germline): SQVTM, ANQGSEA. This CDR3 spans 12 amino acids. V lost 4 bases and J lost 4, with 10 bases in between.